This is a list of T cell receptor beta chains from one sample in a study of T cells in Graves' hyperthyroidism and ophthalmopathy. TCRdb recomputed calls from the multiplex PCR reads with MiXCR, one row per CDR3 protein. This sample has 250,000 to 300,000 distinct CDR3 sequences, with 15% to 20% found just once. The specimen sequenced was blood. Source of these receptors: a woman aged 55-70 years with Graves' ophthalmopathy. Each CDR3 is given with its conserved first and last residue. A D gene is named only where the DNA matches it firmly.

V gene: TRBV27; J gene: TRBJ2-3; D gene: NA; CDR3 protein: CASKEGRGPTDTQYF
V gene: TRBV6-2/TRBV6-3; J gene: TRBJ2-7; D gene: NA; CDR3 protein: CASSGGYEQCF
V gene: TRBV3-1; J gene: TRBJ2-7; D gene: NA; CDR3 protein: CASSHQASRLYEQYF
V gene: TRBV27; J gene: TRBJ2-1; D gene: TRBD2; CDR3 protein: CASSSGTNNYNEQFF
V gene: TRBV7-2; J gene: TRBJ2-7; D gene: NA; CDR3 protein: CASSPHRAVSYEQYF
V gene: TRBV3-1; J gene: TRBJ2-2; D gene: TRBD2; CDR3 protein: CASSQDLLGWGTSGTGELFF
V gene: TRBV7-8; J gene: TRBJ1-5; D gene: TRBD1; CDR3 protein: CASASDRGKQPQHF
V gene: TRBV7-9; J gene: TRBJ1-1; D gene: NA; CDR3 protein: CASSLGDLEAFF
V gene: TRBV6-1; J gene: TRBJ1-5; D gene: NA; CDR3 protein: CASKGGANQPQHF
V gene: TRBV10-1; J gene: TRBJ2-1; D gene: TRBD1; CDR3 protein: CASSEPGQGHNEQFF
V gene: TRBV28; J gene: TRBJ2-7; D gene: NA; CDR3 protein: CAANRVNEQYF
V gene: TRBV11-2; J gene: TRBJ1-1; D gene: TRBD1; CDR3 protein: CASSPGQGVTEAFF
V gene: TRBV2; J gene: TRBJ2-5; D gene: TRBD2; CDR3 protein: CASSEGSGGAAETQYF
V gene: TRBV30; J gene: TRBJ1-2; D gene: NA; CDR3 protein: CAWSVRQPGTGGYTF
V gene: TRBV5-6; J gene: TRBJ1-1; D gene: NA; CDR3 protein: CASRGGLNTEAFF
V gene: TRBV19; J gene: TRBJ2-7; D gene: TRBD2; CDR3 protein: CASSQPGTSGGTYEQYF
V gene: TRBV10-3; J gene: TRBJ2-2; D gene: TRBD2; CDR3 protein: CAISEPMGASGGSNTGELFF
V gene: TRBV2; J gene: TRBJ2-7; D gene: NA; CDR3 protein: CASSIGRAGGPSSYEQYF
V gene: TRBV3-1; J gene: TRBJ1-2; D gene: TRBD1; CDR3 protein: CASSQGGGPTF
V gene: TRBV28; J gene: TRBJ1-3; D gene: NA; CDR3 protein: CASSLVTGNTIYF
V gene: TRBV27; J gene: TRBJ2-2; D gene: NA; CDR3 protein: CASSLGGRETGELFF
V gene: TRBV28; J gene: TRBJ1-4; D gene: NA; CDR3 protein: CASGVTGGANEKLFF
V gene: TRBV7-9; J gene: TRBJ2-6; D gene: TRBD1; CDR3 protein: CASSQTEHRDRVSNVLTF
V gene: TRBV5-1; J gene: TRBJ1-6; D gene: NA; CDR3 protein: CASSRGGSYNSPLHF
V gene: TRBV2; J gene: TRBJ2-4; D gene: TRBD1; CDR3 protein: CASSPRQGAQKGIQYF
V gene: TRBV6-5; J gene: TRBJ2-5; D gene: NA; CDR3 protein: CASSYTGGLQETQYF
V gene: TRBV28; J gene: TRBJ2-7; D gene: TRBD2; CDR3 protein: CASSLAAGGSYEQYF
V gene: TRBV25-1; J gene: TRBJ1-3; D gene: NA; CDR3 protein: CASSELGTQPNTIYF
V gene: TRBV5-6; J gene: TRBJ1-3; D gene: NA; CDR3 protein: CASSFTNSGNTIYF
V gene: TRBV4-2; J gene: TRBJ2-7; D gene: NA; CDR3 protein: CASSQDLGGTPYEQYF
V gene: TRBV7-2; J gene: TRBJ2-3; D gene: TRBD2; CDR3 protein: CASSPHGASGGHSTDTQYF
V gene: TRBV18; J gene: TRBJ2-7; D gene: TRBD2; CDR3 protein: CASSSQGLVSDEQYF
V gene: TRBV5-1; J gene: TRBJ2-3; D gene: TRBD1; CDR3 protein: CASRTDRGQIATDTQYF
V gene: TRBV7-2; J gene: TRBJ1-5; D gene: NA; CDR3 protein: CASSLRYSNQPQHF
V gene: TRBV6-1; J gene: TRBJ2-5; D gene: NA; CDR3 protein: CASMGTRQETQYF
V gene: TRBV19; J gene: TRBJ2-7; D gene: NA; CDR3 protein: CASSLKGVYEQYF
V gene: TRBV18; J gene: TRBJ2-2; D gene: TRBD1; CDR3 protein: CASSPGQGNTGELFF
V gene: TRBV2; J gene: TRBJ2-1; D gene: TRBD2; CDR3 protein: CASSSQVAGVDEQFF
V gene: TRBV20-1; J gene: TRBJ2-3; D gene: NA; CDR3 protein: CSAPRQSTDTQYF
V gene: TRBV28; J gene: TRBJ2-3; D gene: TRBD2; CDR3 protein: CASGGLAASTDTQYF
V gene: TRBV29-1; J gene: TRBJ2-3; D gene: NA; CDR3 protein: CRVEDAGTSTDTQYF
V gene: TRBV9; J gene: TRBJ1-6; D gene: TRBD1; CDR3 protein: CASSVYPGGNSPLHF